This TCR beta chain was retrieved from a study of beta chain features in type 1 diabetes. This clone was detected only a few times. As every portion of the isolated RNA was reverse transcribed, the sequencing read expressed TCRB transcripts. Sequenced by immunoSEQ multiplex PCR; TCRdb stores in-frame clones only, minus some. Altogether about 410,000 clones are present, roughly 13% being singletons, with the ten largest covering approximately 0.038%. Every donor had blood drawn once into heparin, around 120 mL on average. Central memory, naive, regulatory and stem cell-like memory CD4+ cells were sorted by CD45RO/CCR7/CD25/CD127/CD95/CD27. Trimming removed 6 bases from V and 0 bases from J, with 11 bases in between. CDR1 and CDR2 (germline): SQVTM, ANQGSEA. The CDR3 totals 13 residues.

This TCR was recovered from a man younger than 40 in good health. What was sequenced was naive CD4+ T cells from blood. V and J are TRBV29-1 and TRBJ1-1; D not resolved. For the CDR3, the DNA is TGCAGCGTCGTCCTTCATTTGAACACTGAAGCTTTCTTT. This translates into CSVVLHLNTEAFF.